A single sample is the source of the 27 T cell receptor beta chains below, sequenced in a study of blood T cell repertoires in COVID-19. Clones were read by immunoSEQ multiplex PCR, and TCRdb kept only the in-frame ones, dropping some. This table has hundreds of thousands of clones, about 89% appearing once. The specimen was peripheral blood. The receptors here all came from a woman between 40 and 50 years old who had recovered from COVID-19.

The chain couples TRBV3-1 (or the pseudogene TRBV3-2) to TRBJ2-1; 8 bases fit TRBD1. This CDR3 is built from 15 residues. V was clipped by 1 base and J by 3 bases; unmatched bases: 2. Germline V CDR1 and CDR2: LGHDT, YNNKEL (reference sequence). CDR3 DNA sequence: TGTGCCAGCAGCCAAGGGACAGGGCGCTACAATGAGCAGTTCTTC. It encodes CASSQGTGRYNEQFF.

The chain has TRBV7-8 and TRBJ1-3; 7 bases map to TRBD1. V shed 1 base and J 7 bases; nucleotides not matched to a gene: 13. This CDR3 is built from 17 residues. Germline assignment: CDR1 SGHVS and CDR2 FQNEAQ. The CDR3 is CASSLGGGGGIVNTIYF. The CDR3 bases are TGTGCCAGCAGCTTAGGAGGTGGAGGGGGCATTGTTAACACCATATATTTT.

The count of this clone is one. The chain recombines TRBV6-1 with TRBJ1-1, with 9 bases that match TRBD1. CDR1 and CDR2 (germline): MNHNS, SASEGT. The CDR3 sequence is 16 residues long. Trimming took 2 bases from V and 4 from J; bases not matched to a gene: 8. CDR3 sequence (DNA): TGTGCCAGCAGTGAATTTGGGGACAGGGTGGCCACTGAAGCTTTCTTT. This translates into CASSEFGDRVATEAFF.

The chain uses TRBV5-6 and TRBJ1-5; weak D call: TRBD1 (5 bases). CDR1 and CDR2 (germline): SGHDT, YYEEEE. CDR3 length equals 14 residues. The ends were cut back, 3 bases at V and 5 bases at J, with 12 bases in the middle. This CDR3 reads CASSSKIQDQPQHF. The DNA of the CDR3 is TGTGCCAGCAGCTCAAAGATACAGGATCAGCCCCAGCATTTT.

The gene calls are TRBV7-2 and TRBJ1-3; 8 bases match TRBD1. Germline CDR1 reads SGHTA; CDR2 reads FQGNSA. The CDR3 runs 15 residues. Losses at the gene ends were 2 bases for V and 3 bases for J; bases not matched to a gene: 3. The CDR3 is CASSLQGAGGNTIYF. The DNA for the CDR3 is TGTGCCAGCAGCTTACAGGGGGCGGGTGGAAACACCATATATTTT.

This sequence joins TRBV9 and TRBJ2-1, with 11 positions matching TRBD1. This CDR3 is built from 17 residues. V lost 3 bases to trimming and J lost 4 bases; unmatched junction nucleotides: 9. The germline CDR1 and CDR2 sequences are SGDLS and YYNGEE. In DNA, the CDR3 is TGTGCCAGCAGCGGAAGGACCGGGACAGGGGGATACAATGAGCAGTTCTTC. It specifies CASSGRTGTGGYNEQFF.

The chain employs TRBV19 and TRBJ1-4, with D hard to call. The CDR3 runs 14 residues. The germline V and J ends were trimmed by 7 bases and 8 bases, with 17 bases remaining between them. In germline, CDR1 is LNHDA, CDR2 SQIVND (reference sequence). This CDR3 is CASNDRGPNEKLFF. CDR3 in DNA: TGTGCCAGTAATGATCGAGGGCCCAACGAAAAACTGTTTTTT.

The chain employs TRBV6-1 and TRBJ1-5; tentative D call: TRBD1 (5 bases). The CDR3 sequence is 17 residues long. Germline V lookup: CDR1 MNHNS, CDR2 SASEGT. V lost 4 bases and J lost 7, with 23 bases in between. The CDR3 loop reads CASSGGWGVGSRQPQHF. In DNA, the CDR3 is TGTGCCAGCAGTGGAGGCTGGGGGGTGGGTTCGAGGCAGCCCCAGCATTTT.

This chain links TRBV7-2 with TRBJ1-2; D not certain. Germline V lookup: CDR1 SGHTA, CDR2 FQGNSA. V shed 3 bases and J shed 3 bases, with 8 bases lying between them. The CDR3 has 13 amino acids. The CDR3 region is CASSFPQDYGYTF. The CDR3 DNA sequence: TGTGCCAGCAGCTTCCCGCAGGACTATGGCTACACCTTC.

This chain uses TRBV15 with TRBJ2-1; the D gene is possibly TRBD2 (6 bases). Germline values: CDR1 LNHNV, CDR2 YYDKDF (reference sequence). V was trimmed by 3 bases and J by 7 bases, leaving 19 bases between them. This CDR3 has 16 residues. Here the CDR3 reads CATSSAGGIVLNEQFF. The CDR3 nucleotides read TGTGCCACCAGCAGCGCAGGAGGGATCGTGTTAAATGAGCAGTTCTTC.

The rearrangement joins TRBV6-6 to TRBJ1-2, with D unresolved. Germline CDR1 reads MNHNY; CDR2 reads SVGAGI (reference sequence). This CDR3 has 19 residues. V was shortened by 5 bases and J by 4 bases, with 29 bases between the two germline ends. The CDR3 coding sequence is TGTGCCAGCAGTGGATCGATCCCCTGGGGAGGGAGCGAGAGCTATGGCTACACCTTC. Its translation: CASSGSIPWGGSESYGYTF.

The rearrangement links TRBV5-6 to TRBJ2-7; 10 bases agree with TRBD1. The CDR3 totals 15 residues. Unmatched junction bases numbered 9, after V lost 4 bases and J lost 5 bases. Germline lookup yields CDR1 SGHDT and CDR2 YYEEEE. The CDR3 is CASSPEDRGFNEQYF. CDR3 sequence (DNA): TGTGCCAGCAGCCCGGAGGACAGGGGGTTCAACGAGCAGTACTTC.

This clone was found once. This chain uses TRBV6-5 with TRBJ1-5; D is possibly TRBD1 (5 bases). Germline lookup yields CDR1 MNHEY and CDR2 SVGAGI. Deletions cut 2 bases from V and 5 bases from J, with 7 bases between. The CDR3 has 13 residues. Here the CDR3 DNA reads TGTGCCAGCAGTTACACGGGGGATCAGCCCCAGCATTTT. Translating it yields CASSYTGDQPQHF.

The V gene is TRBV7-2, the J gene TRBJ1-2, with D maybe TRBD1 (5 bases). Germline loops: CDR1 SGHTA, CDR2 FQGNSA. The CDR3 sequence is 13 residues long. V shed 5 bases and J shed 3 bases, with 10 bases lying between them. CDR3 sequence: CASSPAGDYGYTF. The CDR3 bases are TGTGCCAGCAGCCCGGCGGGGGACTATGGCTACACCTTC.

A note on this clone: The conserved phenylalanine or tryptophan normally closing the CDR3 is absent here, so this likely arose from a read error. No DNA is shown, since the ends of the CDR3 on it are uncertain; the CDR3 is the one TCRdb lists. This chain uses TRBV6-5 with TRBJ1-1. With termini counted, the CDR3 has 12 amino acids. Germline-derived CDR1 and CDR2 are MNHEY and SVGAGI. This CDR3 is CASSLLFYGGRT.

V gene TRBV5-6 combines with J gene TRBJ1-1; D ambiguous. Germline assignment: CDR1 SGHDT and CDR2 YYEEEE. The CDR3 loop spans 15 amino acids. V dropped 2 bases and J dropped 4 bases, with 15 bases sitting between them. CDR3 loop: CASSLPNAIGTEAFF. In nucleotides, the CDR3 is TGTGCCAGCAGCTTACCCAACGCCATCGGCACTGAAGCTTTCTTT.

The CDR3 nucleotides are TGTGCCAGCAGCCCCGCGAAGAACACTGAAGCTTTCTTT. Residues: CASSPAKNTEAFF. This chain connects TRBV7-3 to TRBJ1-1; D gene ambiguous. V lost 5 bases, J lost 1 base, and 8 bases lay in between. This CDR3 has 13 amino acids. Germline values: CDR1 SGHTA, CDR2 FQGTGA.

This clone was recorded a few times. The chain combines TRBV3-1 (or the pseudogene TRBV3-2) with TRBJ1-6; no definite D call. Per germline, CDR1 LGHDT and CDR2 YNNKEL (reference sequence). This CDR3 comprises 12 residues. V was shortened by 3 bases and J by 16 bases, with 13 bases between the two germline ends. CDR3 nucleotides: TGTGCCAGCAGCCATTCCGCGGGCGGTCTCCACTTT. This translates into CASSHSAGGLHF.

Only one count was recorded for this clone. The chain recombines TRBV7-2 with TRBJ1-2; TRBD1 aligns across 9 bases. Trimming at V came to 1 base and at J to 6 bases, leaving 3 bases not matched to a gene. From germline, CDR1 is SGHTA and CDR2 FQGNSA. The CDR3 extends over 14 amino acids. This CDR3 is CASSLDRGRDGYTF. The CDR3 coding sequence is TGTGCCAGCAGCTTAGACAGGGGGCGGGATGGCTACACCTTC.

V is TRBV7-9 and J is TRBJ1-5; TRBD1 is a possible D gene (5 bases). The CDR3 runs to 13 residues. V was shortened by 7 bases and J by 5 bases, with 12 bases between the two germline ends. Germline CDR1 and CDR2: SEHNR and FQNEAQ (reference sequence). CDR3 DNA: TGTGCCAGCACCACAGGAGGGTATCAGCCCCAGCATTTT. It codes for CASTTGGYQPQHF. The whole variable domain, filled in from reference TRBV7-9 and TRBJ1-5, reads DTGVSQNPRHKITKRGQNVTFRCDPISEHNRLYWYRQTLGQGPEFLTYFQNEAQLEKSRLLSDRFSAERPKGSFSTLEIQRTEQGDSAMYLCASTTGGYQPQHFGDGTRLSIL.

The chain has TRBV2 and TRBJ2-3; 12 nucleotides align to TRBD1. This CDR3 comprises 20 residues. The germline V gene encodes CDR1 SNHLY and CDR2 FYNNEI. V shed 5 bases, J shed 2 bases, and the junction held 17 bases outside the gene matches. This chain's CDR3 is CASSSPGQGASSSHTDTQYF. As DNA, the CDR3 is TGTGCCAGCAGTTCTCCGGGACAGGGGGCTTCCAGTAGTCACACAGATACGCAGTATTTT.

V gene TRBV9 combines with J gene TRBJ1-6; 8 bases fit TRBD1. This CDR3 comprises 14 residues. CDR1 SGDLS and CDR2 YYNGEE come from the germline V gene. Trimming took 3 bases from V and 5 from J; bases not matched to a gene: 1. The CDR3 spells CASSAGGDNSPLHF. The CDR3 region has the DNA TGTGCCAGCAGCGCAGGGGGCGATAATTCACCCCTCCACTTT.

The chain links TRBV12-3 or TRBV12-4 to TRBJ1-2, with D maybe TRBD1 (5 bases). The CDR3 sequence is 12 residues long. V lost 3 bases, J lost 7 bases, and 9 bases lay in between. CDR3 nucleotide sequence: TGTGCCAGCAGTTTGCAGGGAACTGGCTACACCTTC. This codes for CASSLQGTGYTF.

On this clone itself: Other DNA sequences in this specimen translate into the identical CDR3. Here the CDR3 reads CASSLRGGITEAFF. The CDR3 DNA reads TGTGCCAGCAGCTTAAGGGGGGGGATAACTGAAGCTTTCTTT. The V call is TRBV11-2, the J call TRBJ1-1; D possibly corresponds to TRBD1 (6 bases). V gave up 2 bases and J gave up 5 bases, with 12 bases separating them. Germline assignment: CDR1 SGHAT and CDR2 FQNNGV. CDR3 length: 14 residues.

Here the CDR3 DNA reads TGTGCCAGCAGCACCCCCCGGACAGGGGTGTACACTGAAGCTTTCTTT. It specifies CASSTPRTGVYTEAFF. The rearrangement links TRBV11-2 to TRBJ1-1, with 9 bases that match TRBD1. Germline V lookup: CDR1 SGHAT, CDR2 FQNNGV. This CDR3 comprises 16 residues. J was trimmed by 3 bases and V by 5 bases; bases with no gene match: 10.

This chain joins TRBV3-1 (or the pseudogene TRBV3-2) and TRBJ2-3; TRBD2 matches at 7 bases. Losses at the gene ends were 4 bases for V and 8 bases for J; bases not matched to a gene: 9. CDR3 length equals 14 residues. Germline CDR1 is LGHDT and CDR2 is YNNKEL (reference sequence). The CDR3 loop is CASSPSGAPGTQYF. Here the CDR3 DNA reads TGTGCCAGCAGCCCCAGCGGGGCCCCGGGTACGCAGTATTTT.

The chain joins TRBV5-1 to TRBJ2-5, with D perhaps TRBD1 (5 bases). The CDR3 extends over 13 amino acids. Between the trimmed V and J ends, which lost 0 bases and 3 bases, there was a span of 6 bases. Germline CDR1 SGHRS, CDR2 YFSETQ. CDR3 sequence: CASSLAGKETQYF. CDR3 nucleotides: TGCGCCAGCAGCTTGGCAGGGAAAGAGACCCAGTACTTC.